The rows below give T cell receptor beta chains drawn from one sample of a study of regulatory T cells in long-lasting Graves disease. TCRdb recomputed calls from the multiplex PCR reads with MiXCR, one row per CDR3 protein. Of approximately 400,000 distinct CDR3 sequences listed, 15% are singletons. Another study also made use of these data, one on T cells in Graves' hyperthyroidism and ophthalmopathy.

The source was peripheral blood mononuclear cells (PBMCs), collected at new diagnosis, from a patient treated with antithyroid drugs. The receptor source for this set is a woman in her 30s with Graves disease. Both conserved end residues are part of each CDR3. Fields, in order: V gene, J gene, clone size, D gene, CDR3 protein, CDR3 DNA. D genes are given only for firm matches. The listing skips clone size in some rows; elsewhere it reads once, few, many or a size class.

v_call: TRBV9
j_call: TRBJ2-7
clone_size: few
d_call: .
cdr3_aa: CASSVDGPYEQYF
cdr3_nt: TGTGCCAGCAGCGTGGACGGTCCCTACGAGCAGTACTTC

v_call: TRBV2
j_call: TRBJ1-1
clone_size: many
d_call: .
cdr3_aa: CASLERRSTEAFF
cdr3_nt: TGTGCCAGCTTGGAAAGGAGGAGCACTGAAGCTTTCTTT

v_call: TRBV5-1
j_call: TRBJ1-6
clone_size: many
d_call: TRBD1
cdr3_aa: CASSPGGQRASPLHF
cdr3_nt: TGCGCCAGCAGCCCTGGGGGACAGAGGGCTTCACCCCTCCACTTT

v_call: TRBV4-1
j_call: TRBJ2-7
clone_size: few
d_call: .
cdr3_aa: CASSQEWDPSSYEQYF
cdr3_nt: TGCGCCAGCAGCCAAGAGTGGGATCCCAGCTCCTACGAGCAGTACTTC

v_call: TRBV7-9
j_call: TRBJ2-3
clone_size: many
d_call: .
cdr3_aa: CASSLERYTDTQYF
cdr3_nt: TGTGCCAGCAGCTTAGAGCGCTACACAGATACGCAGTATTTT

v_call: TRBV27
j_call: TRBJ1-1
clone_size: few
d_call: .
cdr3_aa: CASSLASGVGRKNTEAFF
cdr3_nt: TGTGCCAGCAGTTTAGCCTCCGGGGTAGGTCGGAAGAACACTGAAGCTTTCTTT

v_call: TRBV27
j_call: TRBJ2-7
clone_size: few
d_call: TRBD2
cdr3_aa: CASSLAGEVYEQYF
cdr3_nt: TGTGCCAGCAGTTTAGCGGGAGAGGTCTACGAGCAGTACTTC

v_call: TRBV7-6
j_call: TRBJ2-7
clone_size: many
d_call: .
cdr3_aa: CASSSSSGPRYEQYF
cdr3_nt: TGTGCCAGCAGCTCTTCCTCCGGACCCCGCTACGAGCAGTACTTC

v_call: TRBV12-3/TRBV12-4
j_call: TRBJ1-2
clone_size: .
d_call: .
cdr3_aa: CASSLSRGTHGYTF
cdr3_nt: TGTGCCAGCAGTTTATCGAGGGGGACTCATGGCTACACCTTC

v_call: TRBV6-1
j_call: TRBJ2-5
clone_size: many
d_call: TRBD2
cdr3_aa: CASSEAAGGGETQYF
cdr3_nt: TGTGCCAGCAGTGAAGCGGCGGGAGGGGGGGAGACCCAGTACTTC

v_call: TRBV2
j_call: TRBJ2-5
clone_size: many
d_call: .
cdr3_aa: CASGGNQYQETQYF
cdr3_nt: TGTGCCAGCGGAGGAAATCAGTACCAAGAGACCCAGTACTTC

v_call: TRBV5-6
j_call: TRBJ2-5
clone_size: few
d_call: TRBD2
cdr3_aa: CASSLLRDYYQETQYF
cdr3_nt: TGTGCCAGCAGCTTGCTCCGGGACTACTATCAAGAGACCCAGTACTTC

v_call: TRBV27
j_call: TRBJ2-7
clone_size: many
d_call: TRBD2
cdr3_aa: CASSLGTSGLYEQYF
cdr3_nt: TGTGCCAGCAGTTTGGGGACTAGCGGACTCTACGAGCAGTACTTC

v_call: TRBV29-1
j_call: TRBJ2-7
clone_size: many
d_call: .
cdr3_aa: CSGPDSPYEQYF
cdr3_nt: TGCAGCGGACCGGACAGTCCCTACGAGCAGTACTTC

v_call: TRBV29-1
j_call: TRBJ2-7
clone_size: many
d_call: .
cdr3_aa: CSVGIRENSYEQYF
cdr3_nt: TGCAGCGTTGGAATCCGGGAGAACTCCTACGAGCAGTACTTC

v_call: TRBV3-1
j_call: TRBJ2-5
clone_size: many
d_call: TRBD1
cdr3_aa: CASSRGQVQETQYF
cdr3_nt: TGTGCCAGCAGCCGAGGACAGGTCCAAGAGACCCAGTACTTC

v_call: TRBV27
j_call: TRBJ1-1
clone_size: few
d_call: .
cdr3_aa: CASRSPTRSRRPEAFF
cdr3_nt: TGTGCCAGCCGATCCCCGACGAGGTCTAGACGCCCTGAAGCTTTCTTT

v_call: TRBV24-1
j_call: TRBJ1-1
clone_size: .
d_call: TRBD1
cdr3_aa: CATSDPTGENTEAFF
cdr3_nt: TGTGCCACCAGTGACCCGACAGGGGAGAACACTGAAGCTTTCTTT

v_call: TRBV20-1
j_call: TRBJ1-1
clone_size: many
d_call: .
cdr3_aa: CSARDGGNTEAFF
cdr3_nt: TGCAGTGCTAGAGATGGGGGGAACACTGAAGCTTTCTTT

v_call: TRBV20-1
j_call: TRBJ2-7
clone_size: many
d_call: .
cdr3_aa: CSARPPGDYEQYF
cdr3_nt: TGCAGTGCTAGGCCCCCCGGGGACTACGAGCAGTACTTC

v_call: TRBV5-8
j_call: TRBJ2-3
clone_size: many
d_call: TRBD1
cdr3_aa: CASRQQGKDTQYF
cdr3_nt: TGTGCCAGCAGACAACAGGGGAAGGATACGCAGTATTTT

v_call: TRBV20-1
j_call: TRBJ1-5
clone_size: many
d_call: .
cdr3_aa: CSANSPKGNQPQHF
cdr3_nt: TGCAGTGCTAATTCCCCTAAGGGCAATCAGCCCCAGCATTTT

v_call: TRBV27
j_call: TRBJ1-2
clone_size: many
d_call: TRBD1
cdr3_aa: CASTRGDRPLDGYTF
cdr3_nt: TGTGCCAGCACCCGGGGGGACAGGCCTTTAGACGGCTACACCTTC

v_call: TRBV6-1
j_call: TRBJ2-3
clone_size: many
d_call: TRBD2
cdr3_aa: CASNQRTSGYRTDTQYF
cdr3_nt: TGTGCCAGCAACCAAAGGACTAGCGGATACCGCACAGATACGCAGTATTTT

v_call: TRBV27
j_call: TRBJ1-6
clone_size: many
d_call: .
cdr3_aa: CASSFEDGVTLHF
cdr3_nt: TGTGCCAGCAGTTTTGAGGATGGGGTCACCCTCCACTTT

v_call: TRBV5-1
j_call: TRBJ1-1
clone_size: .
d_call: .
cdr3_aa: CASTNTLGGGTEAFF
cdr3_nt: TGCGCCAGCACCAATACCCTCGGAGGGGGCACTGAAGCTTTCTTT

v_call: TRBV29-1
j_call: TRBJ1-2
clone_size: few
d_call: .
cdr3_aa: CSVGGAGANYGYTF
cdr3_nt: TGCAGCGTTGGTGGGGCCGGGGCTAACTATGGCTACACCTTC

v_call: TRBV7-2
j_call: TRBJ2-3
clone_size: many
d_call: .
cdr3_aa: CASSLTSDASTDTQYF
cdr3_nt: TGTGCCAGCAGCTTAACGTCTGACGCTAGCACAGATACGCAGTATTTT

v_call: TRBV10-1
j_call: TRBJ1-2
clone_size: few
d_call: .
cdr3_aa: CASSESTAYGYTF
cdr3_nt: TGCGCCAGCAGTGAGTCGACCGCCTATGGCTACACCTTC

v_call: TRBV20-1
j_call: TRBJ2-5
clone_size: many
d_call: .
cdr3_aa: CSARGGEETQYF
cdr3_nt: TGCAGTGCTAGAGGAGGCGAAGAGACCCAGTACTTC

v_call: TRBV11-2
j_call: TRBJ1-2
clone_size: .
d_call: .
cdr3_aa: CASSLDVGEDYGYTF
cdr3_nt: TGTGCCAGCAGCTTAGATGTGGGGGAGGACTATGGCTACACCTTC

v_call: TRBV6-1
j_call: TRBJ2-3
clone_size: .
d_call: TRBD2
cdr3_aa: CASTGLAGGAVTQYF
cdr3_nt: TGTGCCAGCACCGGACTAGCGGGAGGTGCCGTTACGCAGTATTTT

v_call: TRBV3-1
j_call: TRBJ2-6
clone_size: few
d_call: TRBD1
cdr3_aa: CASSPRDRVQISGANVLTF
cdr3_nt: TGTGCCAGCAGCCCCCGGGACAGGGTACAGATCTCTGGGGCCAACGTCCTGACTTTC

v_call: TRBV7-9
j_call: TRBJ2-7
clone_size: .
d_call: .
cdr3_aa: CASSLAARSSWASYEQYF
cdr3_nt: TGTGCCAGCAGCTTAGCGGCCCGGAGCAGTTGGGCGAGCTACGAGCAGTACTTC

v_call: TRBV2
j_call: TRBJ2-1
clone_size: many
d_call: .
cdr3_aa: CALRWTDRNEQFF
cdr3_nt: TGTGCCCTTCGGTGGACAGATCGCAATGAGCAGTTCTTC

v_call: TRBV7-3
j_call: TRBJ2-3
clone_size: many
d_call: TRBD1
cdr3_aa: CASSSRGQGSTDTQYF
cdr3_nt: TGTGCCAGCAGCTCACGGGGACAGGGGAGTACAGATACGCAGTATTTT

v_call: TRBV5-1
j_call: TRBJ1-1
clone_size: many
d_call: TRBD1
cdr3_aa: CASSLPRDSHTEAFF
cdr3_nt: TGCGCCAGCAGCTTACCGCGGGACAGTCACACTGAAGCTTTCTTT

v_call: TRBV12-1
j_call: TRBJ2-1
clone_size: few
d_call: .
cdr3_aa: CASSSTGTETYNEQFF
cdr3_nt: TGTGCCAGCAGCTCCACCGGGACTGAAACCTACAATGAGCAGTTCTTC

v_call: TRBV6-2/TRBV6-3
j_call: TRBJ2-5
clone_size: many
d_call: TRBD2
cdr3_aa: CASSSGRVETQYF
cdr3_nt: TGTGCCAGCAGTAGCGGGAGGGTGGAGACCCAGTACTTC

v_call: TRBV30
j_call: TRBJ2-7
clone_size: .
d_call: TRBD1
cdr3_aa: CAWSSPGQTNEQYF
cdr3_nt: TGTGCCTGGAGTTCTCCGGGACAGACCAACGAGCAGTACTTC

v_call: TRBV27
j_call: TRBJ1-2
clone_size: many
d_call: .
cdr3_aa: CASMGAGNYGYTF
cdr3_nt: TGTGCCAGCATGGGGGCAGGGAACTATGGCTACACCTTC

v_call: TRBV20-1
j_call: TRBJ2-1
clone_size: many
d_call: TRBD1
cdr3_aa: CSATAGTGTNEQFF
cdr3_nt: TGCAGTGCTACTGCCGGGACAGGGACCAATGAGCAGTTCTTC

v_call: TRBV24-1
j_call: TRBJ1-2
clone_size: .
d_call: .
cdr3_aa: CATSDHRANYGYTF
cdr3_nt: TGTGCCACCAGTGATCACAGGGCTAACTATGGCTACACCTTC

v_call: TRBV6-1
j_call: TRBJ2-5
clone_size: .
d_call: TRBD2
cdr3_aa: CASRTSLAGGRETQYF
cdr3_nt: TGTGCCAGCCGCACCTCGTTGGCGGGAGGGAGAGAGACCCAGTACTTC

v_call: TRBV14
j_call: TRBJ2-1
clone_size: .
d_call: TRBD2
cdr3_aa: CASSQEGGAGGPYNEQFF
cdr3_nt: TGTGCCAGCAGCCAAGAAGGCGGAGCGGGAGGGCCCTACAATGAGCAGTTCTTC

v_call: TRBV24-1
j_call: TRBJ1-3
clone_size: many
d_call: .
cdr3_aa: CATGRDTNTIYF
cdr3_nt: TGTGCCACCGGTCGGGACACGAACACCATATATTTT

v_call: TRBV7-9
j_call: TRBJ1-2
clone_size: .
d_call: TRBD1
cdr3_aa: CASSLGTGNGYTF
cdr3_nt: TGTGCCAGCAGCCTCGGGACAGGGAATGGCTACACCTTC